This TCR beta chain stems from a study of blood T cell repertoires in COVID-19. Germline CDR1 is MNHEY and CDR2 is SVGEGT. The CDR3 runs to 13 residues. V lost 3 bases and J 2 bases, leaving 8 bases between the germline ends. The table came from immunoSEQ multiplex PCR; TCRdb's copy has only in-frame clones and leaves some out. The profile shows fewer than 250,000 clones, around 90% of them singletons. This TCR was recovered from a human donor in a cohort sampled during active COVID-19. Material for sequencing was peripheral blood. The chain joins TRBV6-2 or TRBV6-3 to TRBJ2-7; D remains unclear. CDR3 protein: CASSYKTTYEQYF. The CDR3 nucleotides read TGTGCCAGCAGTTATAAAACTACCTACGAGCAGTACTTC.